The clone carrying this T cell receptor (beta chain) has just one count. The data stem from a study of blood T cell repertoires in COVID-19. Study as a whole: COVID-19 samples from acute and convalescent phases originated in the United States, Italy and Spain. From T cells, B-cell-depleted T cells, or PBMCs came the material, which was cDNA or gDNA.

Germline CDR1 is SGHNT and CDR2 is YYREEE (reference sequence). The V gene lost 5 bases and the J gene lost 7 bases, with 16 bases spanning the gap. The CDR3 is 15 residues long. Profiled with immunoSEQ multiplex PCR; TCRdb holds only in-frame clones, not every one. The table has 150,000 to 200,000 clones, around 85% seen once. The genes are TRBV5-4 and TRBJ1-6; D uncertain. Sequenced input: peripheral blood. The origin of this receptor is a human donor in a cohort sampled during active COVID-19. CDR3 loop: CASSSPGELNSPLHF. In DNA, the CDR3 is TGTGCCAGCAGTTCACCGGGAGAACTAAATTCACCCCTCCACTTT. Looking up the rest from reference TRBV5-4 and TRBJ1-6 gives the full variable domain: ETGVTQSPTHLIKTRGQQVTLRCSSQSGHNTVSWYQQALGQGPQFIFQYYREEENGRGNFPPRFSGLQFPNYSSELNVNALELDDSALYLCASSSPGELNSPLHFGNGTRLTVT.